The TCR beta chain under discussion was sequenced for a study of T cell responses to AZD1222 COVID-19 vaccine. Study-wide results and caveats: In the spike-specific TCR repertoire, nearly half reportedly target unmutated variant regions. Possibly, clonal diversity was underestimated; donors were largely white British and included more females. Recipients of two AZD1222 doses showed rising Spike-specific TCR breadth and depth.

CDR3 size: 14 residues. V was clipped by 4 bases and J by 4 bases; unmatched bases: 3. The V gene's germline CDR1 is MNHEY and CDR2 SVGAGI. A note on this clone: Its target is not known. In the same sample, other DNA sequences code for this CDR3.

Clones were sequenced by immunoSEQ multiplex PCR, and TCRdb holds only the in-frame ones, with some missing. This sample yields some 95,000 clones, of which about nine tenths are seen a single time; 2.8% belongs to the top ten. The gene calls are TRBV6-5 and TRBJ1-5, with 8 bases identical to TRBD1. This sequence was found in an adult in good health. The material was peripheral blood, obtained on day 0 of MenACWY control vaccination. CDR3 bases: TGTGCCAGCAGTTCCCGGACAGGGAATCAGCCCCAGCATTTT. It yields the protein CASSSRTGNQPQHF.